The present entry profiles one TCR beta chain with its context. These data belong to a study of blood T cell repertoires in COVID-19. Study-level background: COVID-19 samples from acute and convalescent phases originated in the United States, Italy and Spain. T cells, B-cell-depleted T cells, or PBMCs supplied cDNA or gDNA.

The CDR3 has 15 residues. CDR1 SGHTA and CDR2 FQGNSA come from the germline V gene. J was trimmed by 5 bases and V by 1 base; bases with no gene match: 6. Original processing methods: From reference gene primer amplification, estimates of nucleated cell counts were derived. Libraries were prepared by immunoSEQ multiplex PCR; TCRdb keeps only in-frame clonotypes and omits some of them. V, J and clone size are those of that table, while D and trimming were read from the DNA. The data hold 250,000 to 350,000 clones, with 65% to 85% observed a single time. Sequencing used peripheral blood. This sequence originates from a human donor with COVID-19, enrolled during active disease. The donor label of this sample is uncertain. The chain is built from TRBV7-2 and TRBJ2-7; 9 bases agree with TRBD1. Written as DNA, the CDR3 is TGTGCCAGCAGCTTAGGTCGGACAGGGGTAAACGAGCAGTACTTC. Translated: CASSLGRTGVNEQYF.